The entry that follows covers one T cell receptor (beta chain) sequence. The sample originates from a study of blood T cell repertoires in COVID-19. The authors' processing: Estimation of nucleated cell counts relied on the amplification of reference gene primers. Assay used: immunoSEQ multiplex PCR; TCRdb lists only in-frame clones, some missing. The DNA was the basis for D and trimming; V, J and clone size are from that table. The table has a few hundred thousand clones, approximately 91% seen once. CDR1 LGHDT and CDR2 YNNKEL come from the germline V gene (reference sequence). The CDR3 spans 15 residues. The V end was cut by 0 bases, the J end by 0 bases, with 6 bases between.

The source material was PBMCs or T cells enriched from blood (not recorded which). This receptor was obtained from a woman aged 18-35 years who had been exposed to COVID-19. This chain joins TRBV3-1 (or the pseudogene TRBV3-2) and TRBJ1-3; D may be TRBD1 (6 bases). CDR3: CASSQEGGSGNTIYF. CDR3 sequence (DNA): TGTGCCAGCAGCCAAGAAGGGGGCTCTGGAAACACCATATATTTT.